The text below deals with one T cell receptor (beta chain). This receptor's antigen is unknown. There are no base qualities to consult, and no much larger clone falls within one base. This sample was taken from a study of spatial heterogeneity in lung cancer (dated by TCRdb to the late 2010s). With respect to the entire study: More beta-chain than alpha-chain transcripts were consistently detected, likely reflecting higher beta-chain transcript abundance. In the raw uncorrected reads, each unique combination of TCR and UMI appeared more than ten times on average. TCR alpha and beta repertoires were quantitatively compared across multiple tumor regions, matched nontumor lung and blood in non-small cell lung cancer. The study linked features of the TCR repertoire to counts of nonsynonymous mutations, which were determined by whole-exome sequencing of tumor tissue. At surgery, some 220 tumor regions, roughly 62 matched nontumor lung samples and some 54 PBMC samples were TCR-sequenced for both alpha and beta chains. Study-wide findings and limitations: Confirming at a functional level the hypothesis that regional TCRs recognize regional mutations was considered to require additional single-cell paired TCR alpha and beta sequencing. Ubiquitous expanded tumor TCRs were found in blood more often at tumor resection than at routine follow-up.

To prepare the library, 5' RACE was applied. The data were produced on a NextSeq 500. The TCR library protocol attached a unique molecular identifier to each TCR cDNA molecule to allow correction of PCR and sequencing errors. For the original study's pipeline: TCR identification, UMI-based error correction and CDR3 extraction were all carried out with Decombinator tools. TCRs above a frequency of 2 per 1,000, corresponding to the top 1% of the tumor frequency distribution, were defined as expanded. Each repertoire was subsampled 100 times to 5,000 TCRs, after which Renyi diversity was computed with the R vegan package. To build CDR3 similarity networks, amino acid triplet string-kernel similarity was used, and CDR3s were connected when their pairwise similarity was above 0.82. Using fastp trimming at Q25 and MiXCR clonotype assembly, TCRdb reanalyzed the public sequencing data and kept in-frame beta chains. Every entry covers one CDR3 protein and lists the most common genes and DNA from its rows. Clone size and V and J calls follow TCRdb, not the original study. This sample gives more than 75,000 distinct CDR3 sequences in total; around 13% of them show up just once. 4.6% of the sample comes from the top ten.

From the cysteine through the phenylalanine, the CDR3 covers 13 amino acids. The DNA shown is the 39-base CDR3, in frame from base 1. Trimming takes 7 bases from V and 9 bases from J, and the germline ends sit 16 bases apart. Sequences MNHNY (CDR1) and SVGAGI (CDR2) are obtained from the germline V gene (reference sequence). The sample's time point label is to be understood as: sample taken at primary tumor resection. TCR sequencing used whole RNA extracted from tumor and nontumor lung tissue, or from cryopreserved PBMC samples, without cell sorting. Samples were obtained from fewer than 80 patients with early-stage, untreated non-small cell lung cancer from the lung TRACERx cohort. A patient was chosen for TCR sequencing only when enough RNA was available from at least two tumor regions.

The sequence derives from a male donor with early-stage non-small cell lung cancer. The rearranged chain carries TRBV6-6 and TRBJ2-1, with the D assignment possibly TRBD1 or TRBD2, given 6 matching bases for each. The sequencing here drew on PBMCs, taken at surgery. CDR3 sequence: CASNAGQRSEQFF. The sequenced DNA: TGTGCCAGCAACGCGGGACAACGAAGTGAGCAGTTCTTC.